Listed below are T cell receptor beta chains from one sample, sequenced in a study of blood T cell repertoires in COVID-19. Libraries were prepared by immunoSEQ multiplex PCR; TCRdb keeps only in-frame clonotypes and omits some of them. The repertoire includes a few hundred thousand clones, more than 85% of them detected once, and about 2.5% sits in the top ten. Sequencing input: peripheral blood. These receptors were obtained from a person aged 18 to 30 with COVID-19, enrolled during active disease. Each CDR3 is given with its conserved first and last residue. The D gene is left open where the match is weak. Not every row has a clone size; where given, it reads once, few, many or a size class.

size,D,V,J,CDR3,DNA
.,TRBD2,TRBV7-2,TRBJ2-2,CASSSSGRAGELFF,TGTGCCAGCAGCTCTAGCGGGAGGGCCGGGGAGCTGTTTTTT
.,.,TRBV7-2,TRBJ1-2,CASSLGSGGEWYGYTF,TGTGCCAGCAGCTTAGGGAGTGGAGGGGAGTGGTATGGCTACACCTTC
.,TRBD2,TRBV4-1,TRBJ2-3,CASGAGADTQYF,TGCGCCAGCGGCGCGGGAGCAGATACGCAGTATTTT
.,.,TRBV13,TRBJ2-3,CASSLGRRGGDTQYF,TGTGCCAGCAGCTTAGGCCGCCGGGGTGGAGATACGCAGTATTTT
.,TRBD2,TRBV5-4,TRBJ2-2,CASGPLAGGPNTGELFF,TGTGCCAGCGGGCCACTAGCGGGAGGCCCTAACACCGGGGAGCTGTTTTTT
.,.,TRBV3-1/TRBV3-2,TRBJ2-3,CASSQGVVASTDTQYF,TGTGCCAGCAGCCAAGGGGTAGTAGCTAGCACAGATACGCAGTATTTT
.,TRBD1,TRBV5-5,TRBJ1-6,CASSRDRSSYNSPLHF,TGTGCCAGCAGCCGGGACAGAAGCTCCTATAATTCACCCCTCCACTTT
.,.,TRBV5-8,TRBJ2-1,CASSLGRDEQFF,TGTGCCAGCAGCTTGGGGAGGGATGAGCAGTTCTTC
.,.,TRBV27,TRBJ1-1,CASSLSGGILEAFF,TGTGCCAGCAGTTTATCTGGCGGGATTCTTGAAGCTTTCTTT
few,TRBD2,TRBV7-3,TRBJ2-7,CASSLSGRGPYEQYF,TGTGCCAGCAGCCTTAGCGGGCGAGGTCCCTACGAGCAGTACTTC
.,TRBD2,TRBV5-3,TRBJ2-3,CARSLVVRLAVSTDTQYF,TGTGCCAGAAGCTTGGTAGTTCGACTAGCGGTTAGCACAGATACGCAGTATTTT
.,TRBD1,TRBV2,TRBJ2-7,CASSEAPGQGQDEQYF,TGTGCCAGCAGTGAAGCGCCGGGACAGGGACAGGACGAGCAGTACTTC
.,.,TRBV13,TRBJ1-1,CASSFRGTTEAFF,TGTGCCAGCAGCTTCAGGGGAACCACTGAAGCTTTCTTT
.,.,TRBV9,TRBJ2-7,CASSVMDWEGEQYF,TGTGCCAGCAGCGTAATGGACTGGGAAGGCGAGCAGTACTTC
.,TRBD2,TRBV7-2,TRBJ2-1,CASSSTRLAGSYNEQFF,TGTGCCAGCAGCTCTACCCGACTAGCGGGGTCCTACAATGAGCAGTTCTTC
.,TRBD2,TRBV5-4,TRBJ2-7,CASRKAGPSYEQYF,TGTGCCAGCAGGAAAGCGGGACCCTCCTACGAGCAGTACTTC
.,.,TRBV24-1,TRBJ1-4,CATSDWGGEKLFF,TGTGCCACCAGTGATTGGGGCGGTGAAAAACTGTTTTTT
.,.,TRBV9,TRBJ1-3,CASSSGEPGNTIYF,TGTGCCAGCAGCTCCGGGGAGCCAGGAAACACCATATATTTT
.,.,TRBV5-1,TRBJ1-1,CASSLDRANTEAFF,TGCGCCAGCAGCTTAGACAGAGCGAACACTGAAGCTTTCTTT
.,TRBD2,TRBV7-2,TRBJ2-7,CASRPSGVTYEQYF,TGTGCCAGCAGGCCTAGCGGGGTGACCTACGAGCAGTACTTC
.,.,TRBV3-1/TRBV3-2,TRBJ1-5,CASSGGHSNQPQHF,TGTGCCAGCAGCGGCGGCCATAGCAATCAGCCCCAGCATTTT
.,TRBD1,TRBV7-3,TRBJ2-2,CASSPTGDRAITGELFF,TGTGCCAGCAGCCCTACGGGGGACAGGGCAATCACCGGGGAGCTGTTTTTT
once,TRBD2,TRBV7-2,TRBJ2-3,CASSLTAGVGDTQYF,TGTGCCAGCAGCCTCACAGCGGGAGTAGGAGATACGCAGTATTTT
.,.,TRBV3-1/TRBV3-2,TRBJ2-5,CASSQDSRGSGQETQYF,TGTGCCAGCAGCCAAGATTCTAGAGGTAGCGGACAAGAGACCCAGTACTTC
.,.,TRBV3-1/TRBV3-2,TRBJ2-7,CASSHVAASSYEQYF,TGTGCCAGCAGCCATGTGGCGGCTAGCTCCTACGAGCAGTACTTC
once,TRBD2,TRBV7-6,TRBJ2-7,CASSGGLAGAGDEQYF,TGTGCCAGCAGCGGAGGACTAGCGGGAGCAGGGGACGAGCAGTACTTC
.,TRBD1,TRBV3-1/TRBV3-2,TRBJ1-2,CASSQARGLGSGYTF,TGTGCCAGCAGCCAAGCTAGGGGGCTCGGGAGTGGCTACACCTTC
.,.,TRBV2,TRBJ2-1,CASMGQPHNEQFF,TGTGCCAGCATGGGGCAGCCTCACAATGAGCAGTTCTTC
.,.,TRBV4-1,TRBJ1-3,CASSRIPNGGAGFLSGNTIYF,TGCGCCAGCAGCCGGATCCCTAACGGAGGGGCCGGGTTCCTCTCTGGAAACACCATATATTTT
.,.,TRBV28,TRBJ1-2,CASSRGRYGYTF,TGTGCCAGCAGCCGAGGGAGGTATGGCTACACCTTC